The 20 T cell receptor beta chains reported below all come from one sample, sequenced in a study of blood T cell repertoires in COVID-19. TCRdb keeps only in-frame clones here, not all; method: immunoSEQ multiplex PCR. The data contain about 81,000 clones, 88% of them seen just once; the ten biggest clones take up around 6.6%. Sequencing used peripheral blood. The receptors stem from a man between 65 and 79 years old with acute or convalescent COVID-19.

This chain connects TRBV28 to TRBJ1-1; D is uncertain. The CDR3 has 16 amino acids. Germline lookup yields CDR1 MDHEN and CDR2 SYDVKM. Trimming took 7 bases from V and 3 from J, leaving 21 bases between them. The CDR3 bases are TGTGCCAGCAAAAGTGGGCGACCTTACGTGTACACTGAAGCTTTCTTT. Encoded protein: CASKSGRPYVYTEAFF.

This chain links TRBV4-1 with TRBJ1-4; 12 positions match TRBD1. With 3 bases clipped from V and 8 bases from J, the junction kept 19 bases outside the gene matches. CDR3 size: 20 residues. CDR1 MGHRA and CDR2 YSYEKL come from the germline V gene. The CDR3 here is CASSQDRNIVGTGGGEKLFF. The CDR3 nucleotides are TGCGCCAGCAGCCAGGACAGGAATATTGTGGGGACAGGGGGCGGCGAAAAACTGTTTTTT.

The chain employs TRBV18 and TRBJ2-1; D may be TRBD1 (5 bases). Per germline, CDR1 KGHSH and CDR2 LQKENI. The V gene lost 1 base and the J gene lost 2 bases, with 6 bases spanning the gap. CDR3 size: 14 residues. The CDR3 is CASSPQGTYNEQFF. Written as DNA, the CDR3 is TGTGCCAGCTCACCACAGGGGACCTACAATGAGCAGTTCTTC.

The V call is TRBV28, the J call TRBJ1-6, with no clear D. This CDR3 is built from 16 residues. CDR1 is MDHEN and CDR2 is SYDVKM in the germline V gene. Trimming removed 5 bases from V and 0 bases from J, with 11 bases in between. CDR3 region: CASSTHRDSYNSPLHF. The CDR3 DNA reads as TGTGCCAGCAGTACGCACCGGGACTCCTATAATTCACCCCTCCACTTT.

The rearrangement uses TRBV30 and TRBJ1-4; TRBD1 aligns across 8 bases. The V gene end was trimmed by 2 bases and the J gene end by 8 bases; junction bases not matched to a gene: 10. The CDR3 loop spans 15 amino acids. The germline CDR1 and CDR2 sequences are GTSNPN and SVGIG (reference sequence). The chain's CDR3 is CAWSTRGQGGEKLFF. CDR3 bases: TGTGCCTGGAGTACGCGAGGACAGGGTGGGGAAAAACTGTTTTTT. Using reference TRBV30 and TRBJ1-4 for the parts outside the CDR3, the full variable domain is SQTIHQWPATLVQPVGSPLSLECTVEGTSNPNLYWYRQAAGRGLQLLFYSVGIGQISSEVPQNLSASRPQDRQFILSSKKLLLSDSGFYLCAWSTRGQGGEKLFFGSGTQLSVL.

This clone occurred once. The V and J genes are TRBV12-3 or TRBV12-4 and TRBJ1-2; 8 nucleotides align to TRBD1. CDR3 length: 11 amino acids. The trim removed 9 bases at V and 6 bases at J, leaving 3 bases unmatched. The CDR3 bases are TGTGCCAGTGGACAGGGCCATGGCTACACCTTC. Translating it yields CASGQGHGYTF.

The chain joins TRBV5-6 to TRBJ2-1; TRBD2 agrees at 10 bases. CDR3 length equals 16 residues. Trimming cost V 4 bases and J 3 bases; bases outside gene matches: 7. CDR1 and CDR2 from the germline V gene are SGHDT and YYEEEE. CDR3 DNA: TGTGCCAGCAGCCCGGGGGCTAGCGGGAGCTACAATGAGCAGTTCTTC. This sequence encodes CASSPGASGSYNEQFF. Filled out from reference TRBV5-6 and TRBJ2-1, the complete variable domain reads DAGVTQSPTHLIKTRGQQVTLRCSPKSGHDTVSWYQQALGQGPQFIFQYYEEEERQRGNFPDRFSGHQFPNYSSELNVNALLLGDSALYLCASSPGASGSYNEQFFGPGTRLTVL.

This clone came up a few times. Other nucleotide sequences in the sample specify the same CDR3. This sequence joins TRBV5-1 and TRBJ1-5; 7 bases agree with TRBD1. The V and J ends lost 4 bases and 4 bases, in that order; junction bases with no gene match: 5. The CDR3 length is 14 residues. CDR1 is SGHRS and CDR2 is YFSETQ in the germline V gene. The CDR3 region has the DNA TGCGCCAGCAGCCCGACAGGGCCAAATCAGCCCCAGCATTTT. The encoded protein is CASSPTGPNQPQHF.

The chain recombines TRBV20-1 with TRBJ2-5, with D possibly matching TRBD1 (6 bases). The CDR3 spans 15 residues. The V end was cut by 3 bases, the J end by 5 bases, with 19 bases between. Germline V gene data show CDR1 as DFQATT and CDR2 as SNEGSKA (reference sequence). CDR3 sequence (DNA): TGCAGTGCTAGTCCTCCTGCAGGGGTCGTGGAGACCCAGTACTTC. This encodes CSASPPAGVVETQYF.

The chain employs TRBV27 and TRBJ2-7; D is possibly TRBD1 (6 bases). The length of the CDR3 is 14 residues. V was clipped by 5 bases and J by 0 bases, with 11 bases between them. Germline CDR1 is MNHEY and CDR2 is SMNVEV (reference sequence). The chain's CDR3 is CASSRQAHSYEQYF. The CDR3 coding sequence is TGTGCCAGCAGTAGACAGGCCCACTCCTACGAGCAGTACTTC.

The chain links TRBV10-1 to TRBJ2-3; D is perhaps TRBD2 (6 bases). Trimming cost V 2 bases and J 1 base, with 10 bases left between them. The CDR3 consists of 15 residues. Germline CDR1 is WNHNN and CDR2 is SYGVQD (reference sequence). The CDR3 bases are TGCGCCAGCAGTGAGGGTCAGCGGGGCACAGATACGCAGTATTTT. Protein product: CASSEGQRGTDTQYF.

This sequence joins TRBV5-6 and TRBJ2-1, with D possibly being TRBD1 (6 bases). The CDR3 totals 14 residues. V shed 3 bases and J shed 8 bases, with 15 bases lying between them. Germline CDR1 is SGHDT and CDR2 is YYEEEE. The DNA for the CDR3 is TGTGCCAGCAGCTGGGGGCTTGGGGCTGATGAGCAGTTCTTC. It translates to CASSWGLGADEQFF.

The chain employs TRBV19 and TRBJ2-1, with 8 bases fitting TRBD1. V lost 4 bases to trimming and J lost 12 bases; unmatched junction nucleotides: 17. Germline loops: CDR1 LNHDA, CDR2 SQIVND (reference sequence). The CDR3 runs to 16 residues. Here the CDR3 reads CASSTRTGSNQVRQFF. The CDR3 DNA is TGTGCCAGTAGTACCCGGACAGGGAGCAACCAAGTCCGGCAGTTCTTC.

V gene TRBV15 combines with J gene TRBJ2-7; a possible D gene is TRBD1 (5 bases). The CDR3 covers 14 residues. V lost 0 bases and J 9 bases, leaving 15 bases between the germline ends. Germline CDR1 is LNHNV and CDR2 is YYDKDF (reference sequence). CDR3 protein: CATSRDRAGNTQYF. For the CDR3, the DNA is TGTGCCACCAGCAGAGATAGGGCAGGGAACACGCAGTACTTC.

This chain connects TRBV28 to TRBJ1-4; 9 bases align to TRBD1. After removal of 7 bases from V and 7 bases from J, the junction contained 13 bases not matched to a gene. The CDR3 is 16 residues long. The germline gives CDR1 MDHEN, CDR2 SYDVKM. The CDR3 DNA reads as TGTGCCAGCAACCTGCCGGGACAGGGCTGGGGTGAAAAACTGTTTTTT. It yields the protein CASNLPGQGWGEKLFF.

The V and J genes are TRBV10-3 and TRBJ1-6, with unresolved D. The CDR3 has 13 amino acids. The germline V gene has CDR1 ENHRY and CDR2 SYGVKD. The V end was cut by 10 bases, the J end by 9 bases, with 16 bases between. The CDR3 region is CATCIGDGSPLHF. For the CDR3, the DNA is TGTGCCACCTGCATCGGGGATGGTTCACCCCTCCACTTT.

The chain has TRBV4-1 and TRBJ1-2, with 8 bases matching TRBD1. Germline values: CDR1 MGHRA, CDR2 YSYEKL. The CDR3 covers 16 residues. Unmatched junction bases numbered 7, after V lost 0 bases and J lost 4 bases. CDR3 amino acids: CASSQEAFQGAYGYTF. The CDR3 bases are TGCGCCAGCAGCCAAGAGGCTTTTCAGGGGGCCTATGGCTACACCTTC.

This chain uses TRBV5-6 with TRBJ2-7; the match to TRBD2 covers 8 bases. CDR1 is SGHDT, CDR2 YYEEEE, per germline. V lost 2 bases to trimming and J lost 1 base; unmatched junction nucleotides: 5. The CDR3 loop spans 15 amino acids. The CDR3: CASSLTSGYSYEQYF. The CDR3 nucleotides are TGTGCCAGCAGCTTAACTAGCGGCTATTCCTACGAGCAGTACTTC.

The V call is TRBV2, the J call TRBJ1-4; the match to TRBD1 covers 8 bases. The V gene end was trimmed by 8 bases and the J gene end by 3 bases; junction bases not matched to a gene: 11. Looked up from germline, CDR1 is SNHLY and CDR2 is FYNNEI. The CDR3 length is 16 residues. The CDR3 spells CASQEQGGLANEKLFF. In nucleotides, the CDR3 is TGTGCCAGCCAGGAACAGGGGGGACTGGCTAATGAAAAACTGTTTTTT.

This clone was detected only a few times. In DNA, the CDR3 is TGTGCCAGCAGCGCGGACTCTGGAAACACCATATATTTT. It translates to CASSADSGNTIYF. The chain combines TRBV7-2 with TRBJ1-3, with D hard to call. Germline CDR1 is SGHTA and CDR2 is FQGNSA. With 5 bases removed from V and 0 bases from J, the gap between germline ends came to 5 bases. The CDR3 loop spans 13 amino acids.